Sequencing of this T cell receptor (beta chain) was carried out in a study of response to subunit inactivated influenza vaccine. A remark on this clonotype: Its antigen remains unidentified.

TCRdb reprocessed the RT-PCR reads via MiXCR and lists one record per CDR3 protein. The sample has some 160,000 distinct CDR3 sequences, 11% seen once. Trimming cost V 3 bases and J 2 bases; bases outside gene matches: 8. The CDR3 loop spans 16 amino acids. The V gene's germline CDR1 is SEHNR and CDR2 FQNEAQ (reference sequence). Overall study findings and caveats: That few new T cells are recruited by each seasonal influenza vaccination was the authors' suggestion.

This receptor was taken from a man aged 45-65 years who received an inactivated influenza vaccine. The sequences come from non-naive T cells sorted from PBMCs, collected more than 35 days after vaccination. The chain joins TRBV7-9 to TRBJ2-3; TRBD2 agrees at 7 bases. The CDR3 reads CASSFDPAGYTDTQYF. CDR3 DNA: TGTGCCAGCAGCTTTGACCCAGCGGGATACACAGATACGCAGTATTTT.